A selection of T cell receptor beta chains follows, all from one sample in a study of beta chain features in type 1 diabetes. This table comes from immunoSEQ multiplex PCR, and its TCRdb copy is limited to in-frame clones, with some not included. This table holds approximately 170,000 clones, approximately 8.4% found once. Sequenced: central memory CD4+ T cells from blood. All receptors derive from a woman younger than 30 in good health. Both conserved end residues are part of each CDR3.

V | length | CDR3
TRBV27 | 16 | CASSSPRDRHRYEQYF
TRBV9 | 14 | CASSVEPSGGELFF
TRBV5-6 | 15 | CASRPPAGDTDTQYF
TRBV5-1 | 14 | CASSWGLPGNEQFF
TRBV9 | 18 | CASSDSTGRGGQGPEAFF
TRBV18 | 13 | CASSNDKNTEAFF
TRBV2 | 15 | CASSNPGLAVYEQYF
TRBV7-3 | 15 | CASSPRGGDQETQYF
TRBV7-2 | 13 | CASSLTPRREAFF
TRBV5-1 | 15 | CASSSPDRGHHGYTF
TRBV25-1 | 12 | CASSELAETQYF
TRBV4-2 | 16 | CASSQDWAGPDSPLHF
TRBV19 | 14 | CASSTGTSAKTQYF
TRBV11-2 | 13 | CASSLRRGTEQYF
TRBV5-1 | 15 | CASSSLAGAINEQFF
TRBV11-1 | 14 | CASSLVALNSPLHF
TRBV2 | 15 | CASFMGRSYNSPLHF
TRBV7-2 | 16 | CASSTQRTGGSYEQYF
TRBV30 | 15 | CAWRGAGGWGGELFF
TRBV30 | 15 | CAWGTGGTTNEKLFF
TRBV5-1 | 14 | CASSLLAGNEKLFF
TRBV7-9 | 13 | CASSLTGGTEAFF
TRBV5-6 | 14 | CASRDRGLDYGYTF
TRBV6-5 | 14 | CASEKRIGAGELFF
TRBV2 | 15 | CARDSSGTVGSPLHF
TRBV29-1 | 14 | CSVGGGQGATEAFF
TRBV5-1 | 17 | CASSRGLAGGTYNEQFF
TRBV5-1 | 14 | CASSPSGLANEQFF
TRBV11-1 | 13 | CASSFDRANEQFF
TRBV4-3 | 12 | CASSRTQGTAFF
TRBV4-1 | 14 | CASGNRASRQPQHF
TRBV27 | 15 | CASSSSGVSTDTQYF
TRBV27 | 17 | CASSLRHRASSGNTIYF
TRBV6-6 | 15 | CASSRTGRAYNEQFF
TRBV19 | 15 | CASSMMAGTLEAQYF
TRBV2 | 13 | CASKSDNSYEQYF
TRBV11-2 | 15 | CASRLPGQETGELFF
TRBV27 | 14 | CASSFQGNNSPLHF
TRBV4-1 | 15 | CASSQDWLGGETQYF
TRBV29-1 | 13 | CSVRWSSYNEQFF
TRBV30 | 12 | CAWSGTGSGQFF
TRBV23-1 | 14 | CASSHVGQNEKLFF
TRBV30 | 14 | CAWGMGLISYEQYF
TRBV5-6 | 14 | CASSLAGTTDTQYF
TRBV11-2 | 16 | CASSSAGTAGANVLTF
TRBV7-8 | 15 | CASSPSGGRAGELFF
TRBV4-1 | 14 | CASSQQLRGDTQYF
TRBV5-8 | 14 | CASSYGVLNTEAFF
TRBV30 | 14 | CAWASGRVATEAFF